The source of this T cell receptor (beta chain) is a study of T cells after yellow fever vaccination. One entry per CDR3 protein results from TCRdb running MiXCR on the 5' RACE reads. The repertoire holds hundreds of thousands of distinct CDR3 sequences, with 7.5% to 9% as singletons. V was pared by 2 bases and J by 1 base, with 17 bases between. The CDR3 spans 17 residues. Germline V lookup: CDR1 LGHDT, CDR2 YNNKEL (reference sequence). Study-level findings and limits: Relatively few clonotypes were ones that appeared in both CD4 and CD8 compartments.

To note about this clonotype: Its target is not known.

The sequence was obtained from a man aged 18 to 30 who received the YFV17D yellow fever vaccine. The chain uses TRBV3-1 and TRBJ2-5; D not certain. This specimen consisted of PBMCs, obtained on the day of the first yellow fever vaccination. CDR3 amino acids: CASSQIPTNGPQETQYF. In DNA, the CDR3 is TGTGCCAGCAGCCAAATACCCACTAACGGCCCCCAAGAGACCCAGTACTTC.